The present T cell receptor beta chain was sequenced within a study of CD8+ T cells in alopecia areata. Trimming stripped 6 bases from V and 9 bases from J, with 15 bases between. This CDR3 spans 13 amino acids. CDR1 and CDR2 from the germline V gene are ENHRY and SYGVKD. Extraction and reverse transcription of RNA yielded cDNA as the sequencing template. The data were produced by immunoSEQ multiplex PCR, yet TCRdb's version contains in-frame clones alone and is incomplete. The data hold about 200,000 clones, with 35% to 40% observed a single time. As for treatment: oral pan-JAK inhibitor, 5-10 mg twice daily.

The receptor's source is a human donor with alopecia areata. The chain joins TRBV10-3 to TRBJ2-1; possibly TRBD1 or TRBD2 for D (6 bases each). This material consisted of CD4+ T cells sorted from blood, taken between weeks 30 and 35, from a patient treated with tofacitinib. This chain's CDR3 is CAISPGAEGEQFF. CDR3 nucleotides: TGTGCCATCAGCCCGGGGGCCGAAGGTGAGCAGTTCTTC.